The 7 T cell receptor beta chains reported below all come from one sample, sequenced in a study of control samples from healthy donors and cancer patients. Assay: immunoSEQ multiplex PCR; the TCRdb copy retains only in-frame clones and omits some. Among about 160,000 clones listed, about 94% were seen once. Sequenced input: blood. These receptors were obtained from a woman between 40 and 55 years old in good health.

The rearrangement links TRBV18 to TRBJ1-4, with 7 nucleotides matching TRBD1. The CDR3 runs 16 residues. Trimming removed 0 bases from V and 8 bases from J; junction bases left unmatched: 9. From germline, CDR1 is KGHSH and CDR2 LQKENI. CDR3 nucleotides: TGTGCCAGCTCACCACCGCCGCGTTTACAGGGGGAAAAACTGTTTTTT. It translates to CASSPPPRLQGEKLFF.

This clone was counted only a few times. In the same sample, other DNA sequences code for this CDR3. The chain recombines TRBV14 with TRBJ1-2; no reliable D call. The CDR3 has 13 residues. Germline V gene data show CDR1 as SGHDN and CDR2 as FVKESK. V was trimmed by 1 base and J by 4 bases, leaving 7 bases between them. As DNA, the CDR3 is TGTGCCAGCAGCCAAGGCCGGGGCTATGGCTACACCTTC. Translating it yields CASSQGRGYGYTF. The full variable domain, its missing parts supplied by reference TRBV14 and TRBJ1-2, is EAGVTQFPSHSVIEKGQTVTLRCDPISGHDNLYWYRRVMGKEIKFLLHFVKESKQDESGMPNNRFLAERTGGTYSTLKVQPAELEDSGVYFCASSQGRGYGYTFGSGTRLTVV.

V and J are TRBV2 and TRBJ1-1; no reliable D call. The V end lost 11 bases, the J end lost 1 base, and 14 bases lay between the germline ends. CDR3 size: 13 residues. Germline CDR1 is SNHLY and CDR2 is FYNNEI. The CDR3 region has the DNA TGTGCCTCGGGAGTTAAAACGAACACTGAAGCTTTCTTT. Its protein is CASGVKTNTEAFF. Filled out from reference TRBV2 and TRBJ1-1, the complete variable domain reads EPEVTQTPSHQVTQMGQEVILRCVPISNHLYFYWYRQILGQKVEFLVSFYNNEISEKSEIFDDQFSVERPDGSNFTLKIRSTKLEDSAMYFCASGVKTNTEAFFGQGTRLTVV.

The chain couples TRBV4-1 to TRBJ1-2, with 9 bases aligning to TRBD1. V was clipped by 4 bases and J by 5 bases; unmatched bases: 20. The CDR3 has 19 residues. Germline CDR1 reads MGHRA; CDR2 reads YSYEKL. CDR3 in amino acids: CASSLSPFPGPGTGYGYTF. As DNA, the CDR3 is TGCGCCAGCAGCCTATCACCCTTCCCCGGGCCCGGGACAGGGTATGGCTACACCTTC.

The rearrangement links TRBV3-1 (or the pseudogene TRBV3-2) to TRBJ2-7, with 7 bases aligning to TRBD1. V shed 6 bases and J 5 bases; nucleotides not matched to a gene: 10. This CDR3 spans 14 amino acids. The germline gives CDR1 LGHDT, CDR2 YNNKEL (reference sequence). The CDR3 nucleotides read TGTGCCAGCAGAGCCGGGACAGTAAGCGACGAGCAGTACTTC. It translates to CASRAGTVSDEQYF.

As DNA, the CDR3 is TGTGCCAGCAGCTTCCTCGCACAGGGCACTGAAGCTTTCTTT. Its translation is CASSFLAQGTEAFF. The V gene is TRBV7-3, the J gene TRBJ1-1; a weak D match, TRBD1 (6 bases). Germline assignment: CDR1 SGHTA and CDR2 FQGTGA. This CDR3 is built from 14 residues. V dropped 3 bases and J dropped 4 bases, with 12 bases sitting between them.

The chain carries TRBV11-2 and TRBJ2-3; D unclear. The germline V gene has CDR1 SGHAT and CDR2 FQNNGV. The CDR3 is made up of 12 amino acids. Between the trimmed V and J ends, which lost 0 bases and 9 bases, there was a span of 7 bases. CDR3 DNA sequence: TGTGCCAGCAGCTTAGATGGCAGCACGCAGTATTTT. Its translation is CASSLDGSTQYF.